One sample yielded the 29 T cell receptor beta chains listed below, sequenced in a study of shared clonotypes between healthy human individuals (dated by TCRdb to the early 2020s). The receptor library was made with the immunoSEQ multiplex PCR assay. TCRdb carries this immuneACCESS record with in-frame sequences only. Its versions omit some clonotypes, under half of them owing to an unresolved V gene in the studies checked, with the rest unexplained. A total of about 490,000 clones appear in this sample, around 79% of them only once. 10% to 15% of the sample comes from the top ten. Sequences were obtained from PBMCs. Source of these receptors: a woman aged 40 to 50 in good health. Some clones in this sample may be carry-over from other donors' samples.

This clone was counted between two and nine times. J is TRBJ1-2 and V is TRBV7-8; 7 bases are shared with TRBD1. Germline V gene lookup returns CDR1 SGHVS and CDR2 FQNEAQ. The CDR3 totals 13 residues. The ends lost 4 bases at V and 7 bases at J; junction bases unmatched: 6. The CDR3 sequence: CASSYRDSRGYTF. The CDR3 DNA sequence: TGTGCCAGCAGCTACCGGGACAGCCGTGGCTACACCTTC.

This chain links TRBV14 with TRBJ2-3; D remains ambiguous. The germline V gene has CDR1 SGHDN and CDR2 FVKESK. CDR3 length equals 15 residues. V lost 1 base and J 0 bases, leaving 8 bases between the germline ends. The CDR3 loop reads CASSQVGLSTDTQYF. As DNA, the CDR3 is TGTGCCAGCAGCCAAGTTGGCCTAAGCACAGATACGCAGTATTTT.

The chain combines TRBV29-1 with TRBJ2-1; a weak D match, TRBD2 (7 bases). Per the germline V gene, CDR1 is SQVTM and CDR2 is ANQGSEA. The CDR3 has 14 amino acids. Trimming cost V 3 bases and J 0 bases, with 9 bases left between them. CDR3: CSVEGGPSYNEQFF. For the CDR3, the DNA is TGCAGCGTTGAGGGGGGGCCCTCCTACAATGAGCAGTTCTTC.

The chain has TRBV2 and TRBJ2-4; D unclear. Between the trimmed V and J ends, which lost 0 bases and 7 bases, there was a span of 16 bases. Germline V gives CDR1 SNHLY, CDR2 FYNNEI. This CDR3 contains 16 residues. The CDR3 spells CASSEAPPPVSNIQYF. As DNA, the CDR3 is TGTGCCAGCAGTGAAGCCCCTCCTCCGGTTTCCAACATTCAGTACTTC.

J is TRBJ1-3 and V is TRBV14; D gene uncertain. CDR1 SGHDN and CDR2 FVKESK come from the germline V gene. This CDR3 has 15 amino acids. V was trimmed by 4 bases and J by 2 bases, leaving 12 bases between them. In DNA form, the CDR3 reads TGTGCCAGCAGCCTTGACCGATACCCTGGAAACACCATATATTTT. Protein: CASSLDRYPGNTIYF.

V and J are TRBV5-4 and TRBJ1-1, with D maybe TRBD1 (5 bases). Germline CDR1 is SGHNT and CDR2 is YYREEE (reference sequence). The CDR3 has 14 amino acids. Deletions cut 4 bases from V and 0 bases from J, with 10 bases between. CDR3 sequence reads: CASSPDKMNTEAFF. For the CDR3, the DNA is TGTGCCAGCAGCCCGGACAAGATGAACACTGAAGCTTTCTTT.

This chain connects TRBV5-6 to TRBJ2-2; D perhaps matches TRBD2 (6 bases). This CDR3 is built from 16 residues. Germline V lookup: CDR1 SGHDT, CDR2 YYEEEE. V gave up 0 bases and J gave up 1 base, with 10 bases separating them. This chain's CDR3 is CASSLGLRGNTGELFF. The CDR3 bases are TGTGCCAGCAGCTTGGGGTTGCGGGGGAACACCGGGGAGCTGTTTTTT.

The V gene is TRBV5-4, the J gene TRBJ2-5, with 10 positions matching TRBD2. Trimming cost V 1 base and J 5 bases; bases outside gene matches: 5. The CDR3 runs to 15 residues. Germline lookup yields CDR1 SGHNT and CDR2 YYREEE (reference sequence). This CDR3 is CASSLRLAGVETQYF. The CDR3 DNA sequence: TGTGCCAGCAGCTTGAGGCTAGCGGGAGTCGAGACCCAGTACTTC.

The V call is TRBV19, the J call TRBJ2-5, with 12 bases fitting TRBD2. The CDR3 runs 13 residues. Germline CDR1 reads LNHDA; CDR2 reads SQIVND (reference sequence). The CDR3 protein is CASTTSGRETQYF. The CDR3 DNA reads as TGTGCTTCTACGACTAGCGGGAGAGAGACCCAGTACTTC.

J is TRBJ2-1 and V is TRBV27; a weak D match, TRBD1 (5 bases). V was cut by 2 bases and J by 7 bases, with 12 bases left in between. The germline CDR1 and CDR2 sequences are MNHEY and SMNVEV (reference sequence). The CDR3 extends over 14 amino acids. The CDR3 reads CASSLRGLGNEQFF. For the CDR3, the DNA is TGTGCCAGCAGTTTAAGGGGATTGGGGAATGAGCAGTTCTTC.

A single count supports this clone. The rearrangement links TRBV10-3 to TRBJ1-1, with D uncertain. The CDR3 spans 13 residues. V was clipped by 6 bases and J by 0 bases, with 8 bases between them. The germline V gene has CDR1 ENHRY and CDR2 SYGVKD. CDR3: CAIRWDLNTEAFF. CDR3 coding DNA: TGTGCCATCAGATGGGATCTGAACACTGAAGCTTTCTTT.

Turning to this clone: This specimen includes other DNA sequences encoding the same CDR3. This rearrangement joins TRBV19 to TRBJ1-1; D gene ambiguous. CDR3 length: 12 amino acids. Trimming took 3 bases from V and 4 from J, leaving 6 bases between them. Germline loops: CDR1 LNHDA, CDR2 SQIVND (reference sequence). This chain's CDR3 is CASSIGFTEAFF. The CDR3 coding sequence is TGTGCCAGTAGTATCGGGTTCACTGAAGCTTTCTTT. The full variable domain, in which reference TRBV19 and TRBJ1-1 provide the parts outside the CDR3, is DGGITQSPKYLFRKEGQNVTLSCEQNLNHDAMYWYRQDPGQGLRLIYYSQIVNDFQKGDIAEGYSVSREKKESFPLTVTSAQKNPTAFYLCASSIGFTEAFFGQGTRLTVV.

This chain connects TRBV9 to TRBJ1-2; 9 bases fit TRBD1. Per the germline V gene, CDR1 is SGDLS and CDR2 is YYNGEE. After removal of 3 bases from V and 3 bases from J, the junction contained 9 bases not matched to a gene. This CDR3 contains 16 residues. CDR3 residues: CASSAHLQGADYGYTF. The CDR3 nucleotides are TGTGCCAGCAGCGCCCATTTACAGGGGGCCGACTATGGCTACACCTTC.

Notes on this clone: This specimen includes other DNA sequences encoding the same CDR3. The CDR3 sequence is CASSYGQGSQPQHF. The CDR3 nucleotides are TGTGCCAGCAGTTACGGACAGGGAAGCCAGCCCCAGCATTTT. This chain connects TRBV6-6 to TRBJ1-5, with 8 bases aligning to TRBD1. The CDR3 contains 14 residues. The V and J ends lost 2 bases and 7 bases, in that order; junction bases with no gene match: 4. The germline V gene has CDR1 MNHNY and CDR2 SVGAGI (reference sequence).

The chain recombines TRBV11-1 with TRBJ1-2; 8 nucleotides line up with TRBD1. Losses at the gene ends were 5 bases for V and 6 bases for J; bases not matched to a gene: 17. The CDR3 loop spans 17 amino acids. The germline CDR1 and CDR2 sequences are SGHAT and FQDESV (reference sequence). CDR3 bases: TGTGCCAGCAGCCCTTACTCTGGACAGGGTAGGTTGGATGGCTACACCTTC. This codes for CASSPYSGQGRLDGYTF. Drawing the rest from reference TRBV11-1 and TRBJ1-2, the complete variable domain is EAEVAQSPRYKITEKSQAVAFWCDPISGHATLYWYRQILGQGPELLVQFQDESVVDDSQLPKDRFSAERLKGVDSTLKIQPAELGDSAMYLCASSPYSGQGRLDGYTFGSGTRLTVV.

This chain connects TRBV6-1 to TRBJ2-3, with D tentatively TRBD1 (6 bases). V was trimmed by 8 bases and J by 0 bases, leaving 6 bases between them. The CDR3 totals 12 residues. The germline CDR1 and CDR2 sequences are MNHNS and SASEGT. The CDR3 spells CASGQSTDTQYF. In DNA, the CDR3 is TGTGCCAGCGGACAGAGCACAGATACGCAGTATTTT.

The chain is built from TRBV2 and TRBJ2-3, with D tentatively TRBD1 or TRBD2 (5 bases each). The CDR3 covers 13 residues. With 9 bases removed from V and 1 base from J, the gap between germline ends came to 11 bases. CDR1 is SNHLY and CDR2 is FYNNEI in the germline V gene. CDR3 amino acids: CASSMGGTDTQYF. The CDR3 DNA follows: TGTGCCAGTAGCATGGGGGGCACAGATACGCAGTATTTT. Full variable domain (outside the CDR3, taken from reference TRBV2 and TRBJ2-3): EPEVTQTPSHQVTQMGQEVILRCVPISNHLYFYWYRQILGQKVEFLVSFYNNEISEKSEIFDDQFSVERPDGSNFTLKIRSTKLEDSAMYFCASSMGGTDTQYFGPGTRLTVL.

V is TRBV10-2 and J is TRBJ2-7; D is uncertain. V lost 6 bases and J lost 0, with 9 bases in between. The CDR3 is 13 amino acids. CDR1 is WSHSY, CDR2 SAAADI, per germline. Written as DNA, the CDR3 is TGCGCCAGCAGCTTGGTAAACTCCTACGAGCAGTACTTC. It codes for CASSLVNSYEQYF.

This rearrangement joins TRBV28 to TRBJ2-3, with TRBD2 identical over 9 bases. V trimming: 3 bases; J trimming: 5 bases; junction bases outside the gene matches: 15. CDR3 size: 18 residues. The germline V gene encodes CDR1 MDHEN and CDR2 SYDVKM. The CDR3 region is CASSFPGVAGVERDTQYF. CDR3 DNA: TGTGCCAGCAGTTTTCCCGGGGTAGCGGGAGTTGAGAGAGATACGCAGTATTTT.

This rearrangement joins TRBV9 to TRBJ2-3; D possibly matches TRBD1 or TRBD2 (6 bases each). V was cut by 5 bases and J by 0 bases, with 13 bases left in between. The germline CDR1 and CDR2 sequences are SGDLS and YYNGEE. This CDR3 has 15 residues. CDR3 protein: CASRSGAGSTDTQYF. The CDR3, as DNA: TGTGCCAGCAGGTCGGGGGCCGGCAGCACAGATACGCAGTATTTT. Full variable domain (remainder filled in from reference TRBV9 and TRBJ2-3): DSGVTQTPKHLITATGQRVTLRCSPRSGDLSVYWYQQSLDQGLQFLIQYYNGEERAKGNILERFSAQQFPDLHSELNLSSLELGDSALYFCASRSGAGSTDTQYFGPGTRLTVL.

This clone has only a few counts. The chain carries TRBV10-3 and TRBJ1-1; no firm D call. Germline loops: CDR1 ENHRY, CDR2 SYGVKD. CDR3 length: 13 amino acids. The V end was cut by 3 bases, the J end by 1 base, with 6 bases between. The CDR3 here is CAISDVWNTEAFF. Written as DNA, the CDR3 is TGTGCCATCAGTGATGTCTGGAACACTGAAGCTTTCTTT.

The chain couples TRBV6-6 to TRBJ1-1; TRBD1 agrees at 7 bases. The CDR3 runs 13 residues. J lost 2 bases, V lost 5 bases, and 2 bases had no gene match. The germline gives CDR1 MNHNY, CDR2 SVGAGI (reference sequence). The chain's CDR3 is CASSDRVNTEAFF. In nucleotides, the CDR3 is TGTGCCAGCAGTGACAGGGTCAACACTGAAGCTTTCTTT.

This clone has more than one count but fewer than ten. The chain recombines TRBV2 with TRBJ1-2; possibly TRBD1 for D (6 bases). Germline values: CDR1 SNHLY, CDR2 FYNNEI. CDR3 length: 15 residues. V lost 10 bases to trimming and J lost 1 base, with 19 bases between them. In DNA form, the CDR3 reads TGTGCCACCCTGGACAGTCTCCACTATAACTATGGCTACACCTTC. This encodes CATLDSLHYNYGYTF.

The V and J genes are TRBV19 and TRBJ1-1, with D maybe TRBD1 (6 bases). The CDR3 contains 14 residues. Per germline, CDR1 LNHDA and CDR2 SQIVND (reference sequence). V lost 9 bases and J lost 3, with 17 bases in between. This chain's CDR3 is CASRRTVDDTEAFF. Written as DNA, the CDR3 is TGTGCCAGCCGTCGGACAGTAGATGACACTGAAGCTTTCTTT. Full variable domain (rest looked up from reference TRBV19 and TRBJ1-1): DGGITQSPKYLFRKEGQNVTLSCEQNLNHDAMYWYRQDPGQGLRLIYYSQIVNDFQKGDIAEGYSVSREKKESFPLTVTSAQKNPTAFYLCASRRTVDDTEAFFGQGTRLTVV.

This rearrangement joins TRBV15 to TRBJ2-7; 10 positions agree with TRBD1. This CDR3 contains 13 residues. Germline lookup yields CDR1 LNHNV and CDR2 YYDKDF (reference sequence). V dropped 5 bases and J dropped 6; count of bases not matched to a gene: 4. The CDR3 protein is CATSGRTGGEQYF. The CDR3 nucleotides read TGTGCCACCAGCGGACGGACAGGGGGCGAGCAGTACTTC.

CDR3 coding DNA: TGTGCCATCACTAGGGTCTTCCCCCCTGAAGCTTTCTTT. Translated: CAITRVFPPEAFF. The chain has TRBV10-3 and TRBJ1-1; D not certain. The CDR3 consists of 13 residues. The germline V and J ends were trimmed by 7 bases and 6 bases, with 15 bases remaining between them. The V gene's germline CDR1 is ENHRY and CDR2 SYGVKD.

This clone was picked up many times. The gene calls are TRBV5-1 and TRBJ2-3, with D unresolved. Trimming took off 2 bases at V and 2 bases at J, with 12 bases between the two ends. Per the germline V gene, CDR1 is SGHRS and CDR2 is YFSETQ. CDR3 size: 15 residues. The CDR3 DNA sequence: TGCGCCAGCAGCTTCTCGGACGGCTCCACAGATACGCAGTATTTT. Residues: CASSFSDGSTDTQYF.

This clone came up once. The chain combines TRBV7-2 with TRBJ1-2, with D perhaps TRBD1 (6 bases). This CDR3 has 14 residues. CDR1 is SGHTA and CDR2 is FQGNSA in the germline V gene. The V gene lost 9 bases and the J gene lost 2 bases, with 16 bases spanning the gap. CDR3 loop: CASRRGGGNYGYTF. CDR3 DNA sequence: TGTGCCAGTCGCAGGGGTGGCGGGAACTATGGCTACACCTTC.

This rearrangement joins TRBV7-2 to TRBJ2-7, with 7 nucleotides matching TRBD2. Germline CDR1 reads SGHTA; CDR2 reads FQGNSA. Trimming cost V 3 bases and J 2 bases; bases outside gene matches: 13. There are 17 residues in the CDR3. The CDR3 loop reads CASSLGGVGGNPYEQYF. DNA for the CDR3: TGTGCCAGCAGCTTGGGTGGCGTCGGGGGGAACCCCTACGAGCAGTACTTC.